This TCR beta chain was sequenced for a study of T cell repertoires in ileal Crohn's disease. Study results and caveats: Compared with non-smokers, active smokers at surgery showed more clonal expansions.

Germline loops: CDR1 MGHRA, CDR2 YSYEKL. Deletions cut 1 base from V and 1 base from J, with 3 bases between. This CDR3 spans 13 amino acids. Sequencing was performed with immunoSEQ multiplex PCR; in TCRdb, only in-frame clones are kept and a portion is missing. Seen here are 9,500 to 12,000 clones, around nine tenths observed once, and the top ten hold over 7.5%. Time point meaning: inflamed ileum from the surgical specimen. Included were adult ileal or ileocolonic Crohn's patients indicated for ileocolonic resection. About this clone: Its antigen is still unknown.

The receptor was derived from an adult with Crohn's disease. This chain connects TRBV4-1 to TRBJ2-3; D is undetermined. Sequenced sample: ileal tissue. CDR3 residues: CASSQAGTDTQYF. The CDR3 bases are TGCGCCAGCAGCCAAGCAGGCACAGATACGCAGTATTTT.